This T cell receptor beta chain was documented in a study of CD4 T cell repertoires in COVID-19 (dated by TCRdb to 2020 to 2023). Describing the broader study: For cross-reactivity analysis, CFSE-low cells were expanded with IL-2 for more than nine days and were then relabeled and restimulated with spike proteins from other coronaviruses. The study characterized naturally processed CD4+ T cell responses to SARS-CoV-2 spike and nucleoprotein in COVID-19-recovered individuals, using TCR Vbeta sequencing to assess clonal composition. In a few recovered individuals, the TCR Vbeta repertoire of SARS-CoV-2-reactive T cells was analyzed at the subset level. Points the paper makes about the study in general: Between about 6.5 and 28% of SARS-CoV-2 clonotypes were also found in SARS-CoV and/or HKU1 spike-stimulated secondary cultures, consistent with cross-reactivity. Several of the most expanded SARS-CoV-2-reactive clonotypes were shared between two or all three memory subsets, suggesting intraclonal diversification.

V trim: 4 bases; J trim: 4 bases; unmatched bases: 14. According to the germline V gene, CDR1 reads SGHRS and CDR2 reads YFSETQ. The cysteine opens and the phenylalanine closes a CDR3 of 17 amino acids. The CDR3 DNA has 51 bases and is translated from base 1. The time point label for this specimen denotes: sample from a COVID-19-recovered individual after infection. Donors were patients who had recovered from mild-to-severe COVID-19. Uncultured memory T cell samples were subjected to sequencing directly after ex vivo isolation. CD4+ total memory, central memory, effector memory and circulating T follicular helper cells were isolated from peripheral blood mononuclear cells. The method was the immunoSEQ multiplex PCR assay. In the source study's methods: Repertoire overlap between subsets was quantified using the Chao-Jaccard similarity index and counts of shared clonotypes. As stored in TCRdb, this immuneACCESS dataset retains in-frame rearrangements with V and J assigned. A fraction of the clones does not appear; measured against another copy, unresolved V genes explain less than half of the discrepancy, and the remainder lacks a known reason. The V and J calls and clone size are taken from that table; D and trimming were inferred from the DNA. The sample table lists about 75,000 clones, 83% of them with a count of one. The ten largest clones take up over 0.45% of the sample.

With respect to this clone: Its antigen is not yet known. The record has no base qualities; no much larger clone is one base away.

Sequenced here: CD4+ T cells from peripheral blood, sampled after recovery from COVID-19. The clonotype originates from a human donor who had COVID-19. Recombination connected TRBV5-1 to TRBJ2-1; TRBD2 lines up with 7 middle nucleotides. The DNA sequence is given as TGCGCCAGCAGCGCGGGACGTCGCGGGAGATCTTACAATGAGCAGTTCTTC. This encodes CASSAGRRGRSYNEQFF. The CDR3 plus the reference TRBV5-1 and TRBJ2-1 genes for the other parts give the full variable domain: KAGVTQTPRYLIKTRGQQVTLSCSPISGHRSVSWYQQTPGQGLQFLFEYFSETQRNKGNFPGRFSGRQFSNSRSEMNVSTLELGDSALYLCASSAGRRGRSYNEQFFGPGTRLTVL.